A selection of T cell receptor beta chains follows, all from one sample in a study of CD8+CD57+ T cells in acquired aplastic anemia. Each CDR3 protein gets one entry after TCRdb re-called the reads with MiXCR. The data contain around 210,000 distinct CDR3 sequences, approximately 60% of them singletons. Sequenced: sorted CD4+, CD8+, or CD8+CD57+ T cells (not recorded which) from PBMCs. These receptors were taken from a human donor with aplastic anemia. Both conserved end residues are part of each CDR3. The order of the fields is CDR3 length, J gene, D gene, clone size, V gene, CDR3 protein, CDR3 DNA. The D gene is left open where the match is weak. For some rows the clone size is stated as once, few or many, or as a class when expanded; others skip it.

length: 13
J: TRBJ2-7
D: NA
size: few
V: TRBV7-9
CDR3: CASSPRYGGEQYF
DNA: TGTGCCAGCAGCCCGAGGTACGGAGGCGAGCAGTACTTC

length: 12
J: TRBJ2-1
D: TRBD2
size: few
V: TRBV7-9
CDR3: CSERGGSNEQFF
DNA: TGTTCCGAACGGGGGGGGTCCAATGAGCAGTTCTTC

length: 15
J: TRBJ1-1
D: TRBD1
size: few
V: TRBV6-5
CDR3: CASSPDTGGGTEAFF
DNA: TGTGCCAGCAGCCCGGATACAGGGGGAGGCACTGAAGCTTTCTTT

length: 13
J: TRBJ1-4
D: NA
size: NA
V: TRBV19
CDR3: CASSGDFGRKLFF
DNA: TGTGCCAGTAGTGGCGACTTTGGGAGAAAACTGTTTTTT

length: 14
J: TRBJ2-3
D: TRBD2
size: once
V: TRBV5-4
CDR3: CASSHTSGGDTQYF
DNA: TGTGCCAGCAGCCATACCAGCGGGGGAGATACGCAGTATTTT

length: 12
J: TRBJ2-2
D: TRBD2
size: NA
V: TRBV20-1
CDR3: CSARRESGGLFF
DNA: TGCAGTGCTCGCAGGGAAAGCGGGGGGCTGTTTTTT

length: 15
J: TRBJ2-6
D: NA
size: many
V: TRBV6-4
CDR3: CASSDGHSGANVLTF
DNA: TGTGCCAGCAGTGACGGACACTCTGGGGCCAACGTCCTGACTTTC

length: 12
J: TRBJ2-3
D: NA
size: NA
V: TRBV2
CDR3: CASRVQAATQYF
DNA: TGTGCCAGCAGGGTACAAGCAGCTACGCAGTATTTT

length: 18
J: TRBJ1-2
D: TRBD1
size: many
V: TRBV9
CDR3: CASSSLPGQTTLSYGYTF
DNA: TGTGCCAGCAGTTCTTTACCGGGACAGACAACGCTTAGCTATGGCTACACCTTC

length: 16
J: TRBJ1-1
D: NA
size: NA
V: TRBV19
CDR3: CASSISRFMGNTEAFF
DNA: TGTGCCAGTAGTATATCCCGTTTTATGGGGAACACTGAAGCTTTCTTT

length: 16
J: TRBJ2-1
D: TRBD2
size: NA
V: TRBV7-8
CDR3: CASSPKRLAERNEQFF
DNA: TGTGCCAGCAGCCCCAAAAGACTAGCGGAGAGGAATGAGCAGTTCTTC

length: 16
J: TRBJ2-5
D: NA
size: NA
V: TRBV7-9
CDR3: CASSFPRRVGKETQYF
DNA: TGTGCCAGCAGCTTCCCGCGCAGGGTCGGTAAAGAGACCCAGTACTTC

length: 12
J: TRBJ1-2
D: NA
size: NA
V: TRBV28
CDR3: CASSFGGNGYTF
DNA: TGTGCCAGCAGCTTTGGGGGGAATGGCTACACCTTC

length: 15
J: TRBJ2-3
D: TRBD2
size: NA
V: TRBV20-1
CDR3: CSARDASGRTDTQYF
DNA: TGCAGTGCTAGAGATGCTAGCGGGAGGACAGATACGCAGTATTTT

length: 18
J: TRBJ1-2
D: NA
size: NA
V: TRBV2
CDR3: CASATTWDRETANYGYTF
DNA: TGTGCCAGCGCCACCACATGGGACCGGGAGACTGCTAACTATGGCTACACCTTC

length: 17
J: TRBJ1-1
D: TRBD1
size: NA
V: TRBV10-2
CDR3: CASSDRTGPRMSTEAFF
DNA: TGCGCCAGCAGTGATCGGACAGGGCCTCGTATGAGCACTGAAGCTTTCTTT

length: 16
J: TRBJ1-1
D: NA
size: NA
V: TRBV29-1
CDR3: CSVEVGRAGGVTEAFF
DNA: TGCAGCGTTGAAGTGGGGAGGGCGGGGGGTGTCACTGAAGCTTTCTTT

length: 16
J: TRBJ1-4
D: NA
size: NA
V: TRBV4-2
CDR3: CASSKIGGGYNEKLFF
DNA: TGTGCCAGCAGCAAGATAGGTGGGGGATACAATGAAAAACTGTTTTTT

length: 14
J: TRBJ2-7
D: NA
size: NA
V: TRBV15
CDR3: CATKSGLFPYEQYF
DNA: TGTGCCACTAAATCTGGACTCTTTCCCTACGAGCAGTACTTC

length: 12
J: TRBJ2-1
D: NA
size: NA
V: TRBV29-1
CDR3: CSVGWSAREQFF
DNA: TGCAGCGTTGGTTGGTCCGCGAGGGAGCAGTTCTTC

length: 12
J: TRBJ1-2
D: NA
size: NA
V: TRBV20-1
CDR3: CSAPGISYGYTF
DNA: TGCAGTGCCCCAGGAATTTCCTATGGCTACACCTTC

length: 15
J: TRBJ1-1
D: NA
size: once
V: TRBV9
CDR3: CASSAWTDLNTEAFF
DNA: TGTGCCAGCAGCGCCTGGACGGATCTGAACACTGAAGCTTTCTTT

length: 13
J: TRBJ1-4
D: NA
size: once
V: TRBV12-3/TRBV12-4
CDR3: CASTPRVNEKLFF
DNA: TGTGCCAGCACCCCCAGGGTTAATGAAAAACTGTTTTTT

length: 15
J: TRBJ2-2
D: NA
size: NA
V: TRBV7-7
CDR3: CASSGDISNTGELFF
DNA: TGTGCCAGCAGCGGGGACATATCGAACACCGGGGAGCTGTTTTTT

length: 18
J: TRBJ2-7
D: TRBD2
size: NA
V: TRBV7-9
CDR3: CASSAASSGGANPHEQYF
DNA: TGTGCCAGCAGTGCAGCCTCTAGCGGGGGGGCCAATCCCCACGAGCAGTACTTC

length: 15
J: TRBJ2-7
D: TRBD2
size: many
V: TRBV9
CDR3: CASSPQRGGWVEQYF
DNA: TGTGCCAGCAGCCCCCAGCGGGGGGGCTGGGTCGAGCAGTACTTC

length: 16
J: TRBJ2-5
D: NA
size: once
V: TRBV7-9
CDR3: CASSQDPITEQETQYF
DNA: TGTGCCAGCAGCCAAGATCCCATAACAGAACAAGAGACCCAGTACTTC

length: 12
J: TRBJ2-7
D: NA
size: NA
V: TRBV7-4
CDR3: CASSPYPYEQYF
DNA: TGTGCCAGCAGCCCTTACCCCTACGAGCAGTACTTC

length: 14
J: TRBJ1-6
D: NA
size: NA
V: TRBV7-2
CDR3: CASREGLWNSPLHF
DNA: TGTGCCAGCAGAGAGGGATTATGGAATTCACCCCTCCACTTT

length: 13
J: TRBJ1-1
D: NA
size: few
V: TRBV29-1
CDR3: CSVVGSMNTEAFF
DNA: TGCAGCGTTGTCGGCAGCATGAACACTGAAGCTTTCTTT

length: 14
J: TRBJ2-7
D: NA
size: NA
V: TRBV7-8
CDR3: CASSNPSRPYEQYF
DNA: TGTGCCAGCAGCAATCCTAGCCGACCCTACGAGCAGTACTTC

length: 14
J: TRBJ2-2
D: NA
size: NA
V: TRBV19
CDR3: CASSMRSGTGELFF
DNA: TGTGCCAGTAGTATGAGGAGCGGCACCGGGGAGCTGTTTTTT

length: 14
J: TRBJ2-5
D: TRBD1
size: NA
V: TRBV7-2
CDR3: CASSIGTGGETQYF
DNA: TGTGCCAGCAGCATCGGGACAGGTGGAGAGACCCAGTACTTC

length: 13
J: TRBJ1-1
D: NA
size: NA
V: TRBV25-1
CDR3: CASSATGAREAFF
DNA: TGTGCCAGCAGTGCCACAGGAGCCCGTGAAGCTTTCTTT

length: 14
J: TRBJ2-5
D: NA
size: NA
V: TRBV7-7
CDR3: CASSLFVSDETQYF
DNA: TGTGCTAGCAGCTTATTTGTTAGCGACGAGACCCAGTACTTC